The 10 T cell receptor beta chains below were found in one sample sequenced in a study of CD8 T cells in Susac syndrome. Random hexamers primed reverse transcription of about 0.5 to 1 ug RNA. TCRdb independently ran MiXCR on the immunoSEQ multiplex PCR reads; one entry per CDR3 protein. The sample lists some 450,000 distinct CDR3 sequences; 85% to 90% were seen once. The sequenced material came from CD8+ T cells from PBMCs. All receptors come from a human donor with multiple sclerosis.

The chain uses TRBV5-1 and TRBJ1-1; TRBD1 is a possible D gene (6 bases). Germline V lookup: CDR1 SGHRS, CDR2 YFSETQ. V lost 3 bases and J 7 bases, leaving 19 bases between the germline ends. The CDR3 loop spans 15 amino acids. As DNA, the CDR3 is TGCGCCAGCAGCTCTGACAGGAGGGACCCCTATGAAGCTTTCTTT. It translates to CASSSDRRDPYEAFF.

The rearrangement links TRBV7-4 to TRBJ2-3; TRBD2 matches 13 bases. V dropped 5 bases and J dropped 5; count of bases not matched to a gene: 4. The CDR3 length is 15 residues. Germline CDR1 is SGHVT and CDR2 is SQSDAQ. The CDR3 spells CASSKLAGGRDTQYF. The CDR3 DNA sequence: TGTGCCAGCAGCAAACTAGCGGGAGGGAGAGATACGCAGTATTTT.

CDR3 in DNA: TGTGCCAGTTTCTCTCGAGACAGGGAGGTTGAAGCTTTCTTT. This translates into CASFSRDREVEAFF. V and J are TRBV7-9 and TRBJ1-1; 7 bases agree with TRBD1. This CDR3 has 14 residues. V shed 9 bases, J shed 7 bases, and the junction held 14 bases outside the gene matches. Per the germline V gene, CDR1 is SEHNR and CDR2 is FQNEAQ (reference sequence).

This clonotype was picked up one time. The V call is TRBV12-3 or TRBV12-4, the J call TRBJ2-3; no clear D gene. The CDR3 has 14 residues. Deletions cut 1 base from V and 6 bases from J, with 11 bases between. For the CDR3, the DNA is TGTGCCAGCAGTTTAGGCGGCCCTCCCGATACGCAGTATTTT. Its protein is CASSLGGPPDTQYF.

The chain's CDR3 is CACSRTGINTGELFF. CDR3 bases: TGTGCCTGTAGTAGGACAGGGATAAACACCGGGGAGCTGTTTTTT. J is TRBJ2-2 and V is TRBV30, with 8 bases fitting TRBD1. Germline trimming cut 6 bases from V and 2 bases from J; bases unmatched to any gene: 8. Per the germline V gene, CDR1 is GTSNPN and CDR2 is SVGIG (reference sequence). This CDR3 has 15 amino acids.

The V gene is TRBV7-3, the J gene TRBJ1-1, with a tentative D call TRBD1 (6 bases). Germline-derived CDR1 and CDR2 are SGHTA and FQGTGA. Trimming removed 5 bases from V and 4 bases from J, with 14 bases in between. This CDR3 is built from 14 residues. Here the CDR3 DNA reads TGTGCCAGCAGCCACGACCCACAGGGCACTGAAGCTTTCTTT. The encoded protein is CASSHDPQGTEAFF.

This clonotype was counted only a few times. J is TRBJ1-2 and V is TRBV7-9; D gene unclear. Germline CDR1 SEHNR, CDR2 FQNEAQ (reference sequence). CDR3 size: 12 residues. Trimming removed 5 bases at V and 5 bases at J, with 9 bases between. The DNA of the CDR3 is TGTGCCAGCAGCCCAAGTGGTTATGGCTACACCTTC. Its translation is CASSPSGYGYTF.

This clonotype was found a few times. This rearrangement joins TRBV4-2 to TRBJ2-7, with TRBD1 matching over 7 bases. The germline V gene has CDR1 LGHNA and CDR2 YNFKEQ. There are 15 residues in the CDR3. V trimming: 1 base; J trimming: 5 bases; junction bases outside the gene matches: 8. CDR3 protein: CASSQVETGWNEQYF. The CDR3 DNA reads TGTGCCAGCAGCCAAGTTGAGACAGGGTGGAACGAGCAGTACTTC.

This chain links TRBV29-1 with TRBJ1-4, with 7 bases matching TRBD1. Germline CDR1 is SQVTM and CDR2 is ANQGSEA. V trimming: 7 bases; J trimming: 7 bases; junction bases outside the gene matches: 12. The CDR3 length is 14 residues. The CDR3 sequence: CSAYETGAGEKLFF. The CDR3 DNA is TGCAGCGCCTACGAAACAGGGGCTGGTGAAAAACTGTTTTTT. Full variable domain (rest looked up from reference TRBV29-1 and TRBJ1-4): SAVISQKPSRDICQRGTSLTIQCQVDSQVTMMFWYRQQPGQSLTLIATANQGSEATYESGFVIDKFPISRPNLTFSTLTVSNMSPEDSSIYLCSAYETGAGEKLFFGSGTQLSVL.

The CDR3 DNA follows: TGTGCCAGCAGCTCCGGACGGACAGGGGTCGTCTACGAGCAGTACTTC. Translated, it gives CASSSGRTGVVYEQYF. The chain combines TRBV12-3 or TRBV12-4 with TRBJ2-7, with 9 bases fitting TRBD1. Trimming took 6 bases from V and 3 from J; bases not matched to a gene: 12. The CDR3 covers 16 residues.